This TCR beta chain was obtained from a study of T cell responses to AZD1222 COVID-19 vaccine. Study results and limitations: No day 14 peak samples; only post-peak repertoires were characterized. Two AZD1222 administrations were followed by greater Spike-specific TCR breadth and depth.

Germline V lookup: CDR1 SGHKS, CDR2 YYEKEE (reference sequence). The J segment lost 5 bases and the V segment lost 0 bases, leaving 9 bases of the junction unmatched. This CDR3 comprises 17 residues. Using immunoSEQ multiplex PCR, the repertoire was profiled, and TCRdb retains in-frame clones only, with some absent. Of about 40,000 clones listed, roughly 88% were seen once; the top ten hold about 27%. Notes on this clone: Its antigen is currently unknown.

This TCR came from an adult who received the MenACWY meningococcal vaccine as a control. The rearrangement uses TRBV5-5 and TRBJ1-5; 9 bases line up with TRBD1. The sequencing here drew on peripheral blood, taken 28 days after the second dose of the MenACWY control vaccine. The CDR3: CASSLAITGGIHQPQHF. CDR3 coding DNA: TGTGCCAGCAGCTTGGCCATAACAGGGGGCATCCATCAGCCCCAGCATTTT.